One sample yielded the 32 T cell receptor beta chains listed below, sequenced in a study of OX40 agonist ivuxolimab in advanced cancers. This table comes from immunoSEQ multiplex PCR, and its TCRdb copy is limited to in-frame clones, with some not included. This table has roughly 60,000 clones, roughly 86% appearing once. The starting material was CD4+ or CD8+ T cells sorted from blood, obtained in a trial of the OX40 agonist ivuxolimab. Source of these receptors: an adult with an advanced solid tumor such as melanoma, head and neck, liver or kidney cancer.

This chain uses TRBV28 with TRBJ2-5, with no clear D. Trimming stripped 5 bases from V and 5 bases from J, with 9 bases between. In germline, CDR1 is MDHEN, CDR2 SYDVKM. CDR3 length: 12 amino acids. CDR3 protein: CASSVAGETQYF. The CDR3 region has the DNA TGTGCCAGCAGTGTAGCCGGGGAGACCCAGTACTTC.

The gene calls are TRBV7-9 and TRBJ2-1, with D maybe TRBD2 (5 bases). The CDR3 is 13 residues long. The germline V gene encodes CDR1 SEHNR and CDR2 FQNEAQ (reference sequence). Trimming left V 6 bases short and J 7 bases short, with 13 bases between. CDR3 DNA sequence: TGTGCCAGCAGATTGGCAGGAGGTAATGAGCAGTTCTTC. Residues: CASRLAGGNEQFF.

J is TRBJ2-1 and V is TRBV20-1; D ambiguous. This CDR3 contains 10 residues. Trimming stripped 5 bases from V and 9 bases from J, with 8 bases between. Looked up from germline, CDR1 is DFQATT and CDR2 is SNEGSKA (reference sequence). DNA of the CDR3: TGCAGTGCTTCGTGGGGTGAGCAGTTCTTC. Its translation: CSASWGEQFF.

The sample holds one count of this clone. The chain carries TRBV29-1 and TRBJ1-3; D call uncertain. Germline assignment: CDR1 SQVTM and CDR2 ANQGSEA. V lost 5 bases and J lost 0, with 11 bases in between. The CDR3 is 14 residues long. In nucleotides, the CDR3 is TGCAGCGTTACGGGCGGACTCTCTGGAAACACCATATATTTT. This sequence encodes CSVTGGLSGNTIYF.

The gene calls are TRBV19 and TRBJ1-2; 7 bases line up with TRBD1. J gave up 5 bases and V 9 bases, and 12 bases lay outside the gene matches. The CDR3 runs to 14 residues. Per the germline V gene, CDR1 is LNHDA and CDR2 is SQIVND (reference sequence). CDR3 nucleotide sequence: TGTGCCAGCCACGTCGGGACAGCGGATTATGGCTACACCTTC. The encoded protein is CASHVGTADYGYTF.

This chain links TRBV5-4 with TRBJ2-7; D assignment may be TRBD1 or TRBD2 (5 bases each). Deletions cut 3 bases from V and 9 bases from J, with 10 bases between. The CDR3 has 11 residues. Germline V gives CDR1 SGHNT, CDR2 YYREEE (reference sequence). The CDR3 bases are TGTGCCAGCAGCTACGAGGGGCCGCAGTACTTC. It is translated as CASSYEGPQYF.

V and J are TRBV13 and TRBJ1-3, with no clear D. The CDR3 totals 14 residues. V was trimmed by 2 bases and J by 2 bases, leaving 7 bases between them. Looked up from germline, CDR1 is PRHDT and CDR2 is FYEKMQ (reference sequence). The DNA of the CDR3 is TGTGCCAGCAGCTTAACGTATGCTGGAAACACCATATATTTT. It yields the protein CASSLTYAGNTIYF.

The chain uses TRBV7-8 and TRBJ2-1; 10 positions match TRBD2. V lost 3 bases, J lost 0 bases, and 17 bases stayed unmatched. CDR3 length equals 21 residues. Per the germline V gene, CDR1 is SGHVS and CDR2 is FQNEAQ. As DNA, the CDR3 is TGTGCCAGCAGCTTCCCGCCATCCATCGGACTAGCGGCCACCTCCTACAATGAGCAGTTCTTC. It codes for CASSFPPSIGLAATSYNEQFF.

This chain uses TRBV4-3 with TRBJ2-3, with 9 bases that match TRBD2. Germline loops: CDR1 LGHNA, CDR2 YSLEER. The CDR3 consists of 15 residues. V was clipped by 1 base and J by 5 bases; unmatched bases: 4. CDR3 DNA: TGCGCCAGCAGCCAAGTCGCGGGAGGGAAAGATACGCAGTATTTT. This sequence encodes CASSQVAGGKDTQYF.

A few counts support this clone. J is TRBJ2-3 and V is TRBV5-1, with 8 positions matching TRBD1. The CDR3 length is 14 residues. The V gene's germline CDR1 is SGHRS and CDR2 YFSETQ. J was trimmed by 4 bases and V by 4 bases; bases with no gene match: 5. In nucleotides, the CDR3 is TGCGCCAGCAGCGGGACAGGCGGGTCAGATACGCAGTATTTT. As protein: CASSGTGGSDTQYF. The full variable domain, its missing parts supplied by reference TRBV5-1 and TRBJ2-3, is KAGVTQTPRYLIKTRGQQVTLSCSPISGHRSVSWYQQTPGQGLQFLFEYFSETQRNKGNFPGRFSGRQFSNSRSEMNVSTLELGDSALYLCASSGTGGSDTQYFGPGTRLTVL.

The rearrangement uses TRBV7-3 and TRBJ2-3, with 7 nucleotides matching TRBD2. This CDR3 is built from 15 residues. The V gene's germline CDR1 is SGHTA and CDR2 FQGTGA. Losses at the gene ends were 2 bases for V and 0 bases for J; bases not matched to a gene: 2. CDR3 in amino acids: CASSLDGRSTDTQYF. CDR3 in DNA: TGTGCCAGCAGCTTAGACGGGAGGAGCACAGATACGCAGTATTTT. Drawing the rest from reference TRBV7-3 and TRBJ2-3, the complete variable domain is GAGVSQTPSNKVTEKGKYVELRCDPISGHTALYWYRQSLGQGPEFLIYFQGTGAADDSGLPNDRFFAVRPEGSVSTLKIQRTERGDSAVYLCASSLDGRSTDTQYFGPGTRLTVL.

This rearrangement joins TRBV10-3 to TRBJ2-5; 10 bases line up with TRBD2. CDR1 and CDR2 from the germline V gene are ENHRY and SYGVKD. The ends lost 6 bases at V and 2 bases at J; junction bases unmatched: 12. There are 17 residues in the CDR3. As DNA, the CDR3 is TGTGCCATCAGCTTTCGGCTAGCGGGAGTCTTACAAGAGACCCAGTACTTC. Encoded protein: CAISFRLAGVLQETQYF.

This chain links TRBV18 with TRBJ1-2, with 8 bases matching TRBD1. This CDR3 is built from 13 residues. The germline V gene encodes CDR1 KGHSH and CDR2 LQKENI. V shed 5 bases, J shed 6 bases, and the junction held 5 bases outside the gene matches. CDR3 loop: CASSEDRDDGYTF. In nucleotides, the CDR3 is TGTGCCAGCTCAGAGGACAGGGATGATGGCTACACCTTC.

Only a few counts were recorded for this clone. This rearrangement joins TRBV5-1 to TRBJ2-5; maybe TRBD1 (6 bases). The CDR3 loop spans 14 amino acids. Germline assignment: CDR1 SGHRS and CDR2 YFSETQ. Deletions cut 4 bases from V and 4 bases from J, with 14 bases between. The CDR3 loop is CASSGDRGGETQYF. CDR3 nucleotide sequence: TGCGCCAGCAGCGGTGACAGAGGGGGAGAGACCCAGTACTTC.

CDR3 loop: CASSQPGQSPLGDEQFF. The CDR3 nucleotides read TGTGCCAGCAGCCAACCGGGACAGTCGCCTTTGGGCGATGAGCAGTTCTTC. The chain is built from TRBV4-2 and TRBJ2-1; 7 bases match TRBD1. In germline, CDR1 is LGHNA, CDR2 YNFKEQ. The CDR3 length is 17 residues. V was pared by 2 bases and J by 8 bases, with 15 bases of the junction left unmatched.

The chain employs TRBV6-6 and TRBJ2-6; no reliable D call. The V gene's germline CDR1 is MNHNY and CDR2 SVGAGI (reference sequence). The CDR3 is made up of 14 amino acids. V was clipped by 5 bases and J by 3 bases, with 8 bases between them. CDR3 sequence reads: CASSEASGANVLTF. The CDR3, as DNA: TGTGCCAGCAGTGAGGCCAGTGGGGCCAACGTCCTGACTTTC.

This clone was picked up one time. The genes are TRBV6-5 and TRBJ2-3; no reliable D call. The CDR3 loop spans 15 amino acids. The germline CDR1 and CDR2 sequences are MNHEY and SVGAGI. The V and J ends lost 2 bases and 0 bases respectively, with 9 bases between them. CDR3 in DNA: TGTGCCAGCAGTTACAGGGTTACTAGCACAGATACGCAGTATTTT. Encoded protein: CASSYRVTSTDTQYF.

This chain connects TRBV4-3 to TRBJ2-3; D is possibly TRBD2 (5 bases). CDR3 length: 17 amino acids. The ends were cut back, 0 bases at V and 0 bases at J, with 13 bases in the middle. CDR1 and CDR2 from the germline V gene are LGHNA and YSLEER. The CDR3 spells CASSQDTAGSSTDTQYF. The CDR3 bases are TGCGCCAGCAGCCAAGATACCGCGGGTTCGAGCACAGATACGCAGTATTTT.

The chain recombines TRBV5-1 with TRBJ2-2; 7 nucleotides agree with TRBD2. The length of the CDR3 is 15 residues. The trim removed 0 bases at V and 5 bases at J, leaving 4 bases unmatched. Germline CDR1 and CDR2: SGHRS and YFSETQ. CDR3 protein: CASSLVLARTGELFF. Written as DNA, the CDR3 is TGCGCCAGCAGCTTGGTACTAGCGAGGACCGGGGAGCTGTTTTTT.

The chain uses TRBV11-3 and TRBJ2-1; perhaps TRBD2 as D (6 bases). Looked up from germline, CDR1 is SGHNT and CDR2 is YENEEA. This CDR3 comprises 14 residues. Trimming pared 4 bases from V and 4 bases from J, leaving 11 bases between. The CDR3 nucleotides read TGTGCCAGCAGCTCAGGCGGGACTTACAATGAGCAGTTCTTC. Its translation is CASSSGGTYNEQFF.

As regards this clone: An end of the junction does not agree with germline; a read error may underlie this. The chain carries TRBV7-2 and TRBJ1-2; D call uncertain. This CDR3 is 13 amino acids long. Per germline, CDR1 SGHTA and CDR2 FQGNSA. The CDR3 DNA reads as TGTGCCAGCAGTTTAGCTGACATCTATGGCTACACCTTC. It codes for CASSLADIYGYTF.

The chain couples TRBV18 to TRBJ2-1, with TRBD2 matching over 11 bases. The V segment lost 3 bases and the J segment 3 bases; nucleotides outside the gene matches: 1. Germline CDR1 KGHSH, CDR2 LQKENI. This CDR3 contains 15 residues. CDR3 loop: CASSPGTSGYNEQFF. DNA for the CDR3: TGTGCCAGCTCACCCGGGACTAGCGGCTACAATGAGCAGTTCTTC. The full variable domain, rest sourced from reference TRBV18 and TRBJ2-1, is NAGVMQNPRHLVRRRGQEARLRCSPMKGHSHVYWYRQLPEEGLKFMVYLQKENIIDESGMPKERFSAEFPKEGPSILRIQQVVRGDSAAYFCASSPGTSGYNEQFFGPGTRLTVL.

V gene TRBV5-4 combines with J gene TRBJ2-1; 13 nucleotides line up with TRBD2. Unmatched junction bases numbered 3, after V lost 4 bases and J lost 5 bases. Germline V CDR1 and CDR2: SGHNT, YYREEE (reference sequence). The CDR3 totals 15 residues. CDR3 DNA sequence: TGTGCCAGCAGCCCAGGGACTAGCGGGAACAATGAGCAGTTCTTC. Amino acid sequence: CASSPGTSGNNEQFF. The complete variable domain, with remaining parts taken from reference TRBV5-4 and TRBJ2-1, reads ETGVTQSPTHLIKTRGQQVTLRCSSQSGHNTVSWYQQALGQGPQFIFQYYREEENGRGNFPPRFSGLQFPNYSSELNVNALELDDSALYLCASSPGTSGNNEQFFGPGTRLTVL.

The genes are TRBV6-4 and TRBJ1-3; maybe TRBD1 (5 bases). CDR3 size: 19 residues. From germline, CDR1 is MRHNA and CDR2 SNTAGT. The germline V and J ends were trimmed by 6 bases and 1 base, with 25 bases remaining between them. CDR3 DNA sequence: TGTGCCAGCAGGGATCCGTCCCGGGACGGACTCATTTCTGGAAACACCATATATTTT. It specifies CASRDPSRDGLISGNTIYF.

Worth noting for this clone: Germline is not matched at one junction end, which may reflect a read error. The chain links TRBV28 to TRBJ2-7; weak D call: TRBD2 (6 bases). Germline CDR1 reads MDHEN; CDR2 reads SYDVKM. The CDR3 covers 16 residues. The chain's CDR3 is CAGSFLGTPDLYEQYF. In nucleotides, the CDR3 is TGTGCCGGCAGTTTCTTGGGGACTCCGGACCTCTACGAGCAGTACTTC. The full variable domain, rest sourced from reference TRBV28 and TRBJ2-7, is DVKVTQSSRYLVKRTGEKVFLECVQDMDHENMFWYRQDPGLGLRLIYFSYDVKMKEKGDIPEGYSVSREKKERFSLILESASTNQTSMYLCAGSFLGTPDLYEQYFGPGTRLTVT.

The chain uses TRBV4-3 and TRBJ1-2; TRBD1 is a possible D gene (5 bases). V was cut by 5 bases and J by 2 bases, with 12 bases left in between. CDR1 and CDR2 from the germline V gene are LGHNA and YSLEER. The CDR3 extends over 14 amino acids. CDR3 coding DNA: TGCGCCAGCAGCTCCCTAGGGGCCAACTATGGCTACACCTTC. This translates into CASSSLGANYGYTF.

CDR3 bases: TGTGCCAGCAGCTCGGGACTAGCGGGAAATACCGGGGAGCTGTTTTTT. This translates into CASSSGLAGNTGELFF. The genes are TRBV11-3 and TRBJ2-2, with 13 bases that match TRBD2. The CDR3 sequence is 16 residues long. Trimming removed 4 bases from V and 5 bases from J; junction bases left unmatched: 4. The germline V gene encodes CDR1 SGHNT and CDR2 YENEEA.

The CDR3 loop is CASSSEGTQYF. The DNA for the CDR3 is TGCGCCAGCAGCTCCGAGGGGACCCAGTACTTC. V is TRBV5-1 and J is TRBJ2-5, with a possible D match to TRBD2 (5 bases). The CDR3 has 11 residues. Trimming stripped 3 bases from V and 7 bases from J, with 7 bases between. CDR1 is SGHRS and CDR2 is YFSETQ in the germline V gene.

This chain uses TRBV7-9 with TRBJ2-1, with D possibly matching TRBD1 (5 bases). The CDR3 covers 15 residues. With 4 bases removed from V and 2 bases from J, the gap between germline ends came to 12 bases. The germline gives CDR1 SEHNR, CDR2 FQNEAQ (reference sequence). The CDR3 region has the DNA TGTGCCAGCAGCTCGCAGGGTACCCCCTACAATGAGCAGTTCTTC. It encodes CASSSQGTPYNEQFF.

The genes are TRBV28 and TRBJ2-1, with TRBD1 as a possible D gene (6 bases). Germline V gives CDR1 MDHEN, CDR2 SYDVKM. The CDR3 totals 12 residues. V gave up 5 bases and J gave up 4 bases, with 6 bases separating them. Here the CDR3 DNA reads TGTGCCAGCAGTGACAGGTACAATGAGCAGTTCTTC. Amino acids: CASSDRYNEQFF.

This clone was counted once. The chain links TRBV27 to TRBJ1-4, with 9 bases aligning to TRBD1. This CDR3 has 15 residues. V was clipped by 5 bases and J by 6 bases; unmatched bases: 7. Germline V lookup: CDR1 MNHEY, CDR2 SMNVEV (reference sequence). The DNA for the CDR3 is TGTGCCAGCAGTACAACAGGGGGCAGGTATGAAAAACTGTTTTTT. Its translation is CASSTTGGRYEKLFF.

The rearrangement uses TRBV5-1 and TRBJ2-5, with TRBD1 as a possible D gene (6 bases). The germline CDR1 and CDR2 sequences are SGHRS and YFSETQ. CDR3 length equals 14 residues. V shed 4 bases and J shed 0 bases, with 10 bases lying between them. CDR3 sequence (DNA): TGCGCCAGCAGCCCCGGGACAAACCAAGAGACCCAGTACTTC. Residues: CASSPGTNQETQYF.